The next 9 T cell receptor beta chains were all read from a single sample in a study of shared clonotypes between healthy human individuals. Measured with immunoSEQ multiplex PCR; TCRdb has only the in-frame clones, and not every one. The table includes about 2.4 million clones, under 95% detected once. Sequenced material: naive CD4+ T cells from PBMCs. As for subset: CD45RA+ positively selected. These receptors originate from a man younger than 35 in good health. Some clones in this sample may be carry-over from other donors' samples.

The V call is TRBV9, the J call TRBJ1-2, with D perhaps matching TRBD1 (6 bases). CDR1 is SGDLS, CDR2 YYNGEE, per germline. The V and J ends lost 0 bases and 7 bases respectively, with 19 bases between them. The length of the CDR3 is 16 residues. The CDR3 DNA follows: TGTGCCAGCAGCGTAGAGGGGCAGGGGTCGATCGGTGGCTACACCTTC. Protein product: CASSVEGQGSIGGYTF.

This sequence joins TRBV15 and TRBJ2-5, with D possibly being TRBD2 (7 bases). The V gene's germline CDR1 is LNHNV and CDR2 YYDKDF (reference sequence). The CDR3 covers 15 residues. V lost 0 bases and J 5 bases, leaving 13 bases between the germline ends. DNA for the CDR3: TGTGCCACCAGCAGAGATTCGGGGGGCGGCGAGACCCAGTACTTC. Translated: CATSRDSGGGETQYF.

This clone was seen a single time. The chain uses TRBV28 and TRBJ1-2; D is undetermined. The CDR3 covers 14 residues. Germline assignment: CDR1 MDHEN and CDR2 SYDVKM. V was trimmed by 4 bases and J by 4 bases, leaving 13 bases between them. The CDR3, as DNA: TGTGCCAGCAGTTCCCTAGGCGGCGCCTATGGCTACACCTTC. Its translation is CASSSLGGAYGYTF.

This chain connects TRBV20-1 to TRBJ1-2; TRBD1 agrees at 7 bases. Germline V lookup: CDR1 DFQATT, CDR2 SNEGSKA (reference sequence). This CDR3 comprises 11 residues. Here the CDR3 reads CRTQGRYGYTF. For the CDR3, the DNA is TGCAGGACACAGGGGCGGTATGGCTACACCTTC.

This chain joins TRBV5-1 and TRBJ2-4, with a tentative D call TRBD1 (5 bases). This CDR3 spans 16 amino acids. Germline CDR1 SGHRS, CDR2 YFSETQ. Trimming cost V 1 base and J 0 bases, with 11 bases left between them. DNA of the CDR3: TGCGCCAGCAGCTTGTGGCAGGGCTTAGCCAAAAACATTCAGTACTTC. Encoded protein: CASSLWQGLAKNIQYF.

This clone was counted only a few times. Other DNA sequences within the sample encode an identical CDR3. The V and J genes are TRBV9 and TRBJ2-2; D is unclear. The CDR3 covers 12 residues. CDR1 and CDR2 from the germline V gene are SGDLS and YYNGEE. The V end lost 2 bases, the J end lost 3 bases, and 2 bases lay between the germline ends. The CDR3 nucleotides are TGTGCCAGCAGCGTCTACACCGGGGAGCTGTTTTTT. This codes for CASSVYTGELFF.

This rearrangement joins TRBV5-5 to TRBJ2-1; D unresolved. The CDR3 runs to 12 residues. V gave up 2 bases and J gave up 9 bases, with 9 bases separating them. The germline gives CDR1 SGHKS, CDR2 YYEKEE (reference sequence). The CDR3 loop reads CASSFWAGEQFF. The CDR3 DNA follows: TGTGCCAGCAGCTTTTGGGCCGGTGAGCAGTTCTTC.

V and J are TRBV20-1 and TRBJ1-2; D call uncertain. The CDR3 sequence is 10 residues long. With 3 bases removed from V and 7 bases from J, the gap between germline ends came to 6 bases. Germline V CDR1 and CDR2: DFQATT, SNEGSKA (reference sequence). This chain's CDR3 is CSASQIGYTF. CDR3 DNA: TGCAGTGCTAGTCAAATTGGCTACACCTTC.

The chain combines TRBV9 with TRBJ2-1; TRBD2 aligns across 14 bases. The V gene's germline CDR1 is SGDLS and CDR2 YYNGEE. V lost 0 bases and J lost 7; bases outside the gene matches: 12. The CDR3 runs 19 residues. The CDR3 DNA follows: TGTGCCAGCAGCGTAGCCCCCCTTAGTGGGACTAGCGGGAGAAATGAGCAGTTCTTC. Translating it yields CASSVAPLSGTSGRNEQFF.